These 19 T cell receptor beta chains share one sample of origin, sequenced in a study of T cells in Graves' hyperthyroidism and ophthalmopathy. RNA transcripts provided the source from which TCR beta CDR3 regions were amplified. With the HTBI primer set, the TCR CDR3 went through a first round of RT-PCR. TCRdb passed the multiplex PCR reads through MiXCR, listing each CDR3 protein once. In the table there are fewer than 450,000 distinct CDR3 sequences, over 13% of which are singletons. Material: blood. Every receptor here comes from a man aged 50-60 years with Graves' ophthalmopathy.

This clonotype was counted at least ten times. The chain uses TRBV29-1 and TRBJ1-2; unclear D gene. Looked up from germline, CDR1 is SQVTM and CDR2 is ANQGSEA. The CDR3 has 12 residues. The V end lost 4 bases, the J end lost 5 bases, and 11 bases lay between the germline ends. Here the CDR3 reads CSVAKTTYGYTF. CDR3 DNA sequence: TGCAGCGTTGCCAAAACTACGTATGGCTACACCTTC.

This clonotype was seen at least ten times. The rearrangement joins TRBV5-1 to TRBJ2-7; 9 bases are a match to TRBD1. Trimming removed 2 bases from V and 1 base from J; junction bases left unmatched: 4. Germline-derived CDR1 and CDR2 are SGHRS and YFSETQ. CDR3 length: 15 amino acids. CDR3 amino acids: CASSFDRGFSYEQYF. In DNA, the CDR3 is TGCGCCAGCAGCTTTGACAGGGGGTTTTCCTACGAGCAGTACTTC.

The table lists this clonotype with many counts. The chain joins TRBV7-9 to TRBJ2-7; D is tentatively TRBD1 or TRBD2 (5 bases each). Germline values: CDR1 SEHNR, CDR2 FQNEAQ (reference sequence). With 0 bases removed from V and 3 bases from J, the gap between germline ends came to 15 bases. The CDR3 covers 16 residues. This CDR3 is CASSLASGRGSYEQYF. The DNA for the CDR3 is TGTGCCAGCAGCTTAGCGAGCGGTAGGGGCAGCTACGAGCAGTACTTC.

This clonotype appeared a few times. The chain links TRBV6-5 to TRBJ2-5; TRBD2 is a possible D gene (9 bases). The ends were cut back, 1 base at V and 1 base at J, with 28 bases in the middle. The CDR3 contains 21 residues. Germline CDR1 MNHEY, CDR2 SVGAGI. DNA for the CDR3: TGTGCCAGCAGTTACTTATTATCCAGGGGGCTAGCGGGACCTCTCCAAGAGACCCAGTACTTC. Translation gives CASSYLLSRGLAGPLQETQYF.

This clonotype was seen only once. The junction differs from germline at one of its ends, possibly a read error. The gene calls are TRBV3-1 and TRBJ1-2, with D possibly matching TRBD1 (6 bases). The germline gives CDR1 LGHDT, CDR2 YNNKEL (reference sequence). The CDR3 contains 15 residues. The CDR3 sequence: CASSSRDIHTGGYTF. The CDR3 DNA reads TGCGCCAGCAGCTCCCGGGACATACATACGGGGGGCTACACCTTC.

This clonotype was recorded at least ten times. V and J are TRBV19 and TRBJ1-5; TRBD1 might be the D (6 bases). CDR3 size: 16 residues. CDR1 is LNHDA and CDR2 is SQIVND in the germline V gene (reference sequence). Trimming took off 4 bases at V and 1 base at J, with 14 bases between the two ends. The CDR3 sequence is CASSTFTGSSNQPQHF. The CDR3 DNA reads TGTGCCAGTAGTACTTTCACAGGGTCGAGCAATCAGCCCCAGCATTTT.

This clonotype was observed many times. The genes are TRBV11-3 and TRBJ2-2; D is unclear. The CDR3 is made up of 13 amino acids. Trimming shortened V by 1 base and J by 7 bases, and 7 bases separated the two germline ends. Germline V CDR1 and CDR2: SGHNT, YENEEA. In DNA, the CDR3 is TGTGCCAGCAGCTTAGTTCGGGTCGGGGAGCTGTTTTTT. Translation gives CASSLVRVGELFF.

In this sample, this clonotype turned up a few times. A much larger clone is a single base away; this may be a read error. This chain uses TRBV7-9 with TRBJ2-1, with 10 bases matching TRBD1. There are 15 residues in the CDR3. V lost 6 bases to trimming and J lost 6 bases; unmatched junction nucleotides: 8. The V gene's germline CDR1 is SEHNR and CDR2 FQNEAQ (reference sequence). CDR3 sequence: CASSPSRTGGNEQFF. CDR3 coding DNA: TGTGCCAGCAGTCCATCCCGGACAGGGGGCAATGAGCAGTTCTTC.

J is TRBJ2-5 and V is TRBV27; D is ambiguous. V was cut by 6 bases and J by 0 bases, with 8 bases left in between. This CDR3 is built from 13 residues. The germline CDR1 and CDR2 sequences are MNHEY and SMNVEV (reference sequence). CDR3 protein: CASSWSDQETQYF. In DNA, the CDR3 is TGTGCCAGCAGCTGGTCAGACCAAGAGACCCAGTACTTC.

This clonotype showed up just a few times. In nucleotides, the CDR3 is TGTGCCAGCAGCTTAGCGGCTGACTATGGCTACACCTTC. It specifies CASSLAADYGYTF. This rearrangement joins TRBV7-8 to TRBJ1-2, with D uncertain. The CDR3 is 13 residues long. Germline loops: CDR1 SGHVS, CDR2 FQNEAQ. Trimming left V 0 bases short and J 3 bases short, with 5 bases between.

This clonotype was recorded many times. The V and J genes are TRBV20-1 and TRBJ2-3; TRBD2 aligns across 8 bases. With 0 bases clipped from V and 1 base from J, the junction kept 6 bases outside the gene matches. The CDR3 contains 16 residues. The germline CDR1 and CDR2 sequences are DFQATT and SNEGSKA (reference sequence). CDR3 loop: CSARDPATSGTDTQYF. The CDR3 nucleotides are TGCAGTGCTAGAGACCCTGCGACTAGCGGCACAGATACGCAGTATTTT.

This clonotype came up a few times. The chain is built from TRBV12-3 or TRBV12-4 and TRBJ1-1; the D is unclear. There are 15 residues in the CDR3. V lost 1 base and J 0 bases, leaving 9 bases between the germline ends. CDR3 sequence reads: CASSLGAAVNTEAFF. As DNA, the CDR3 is TGTGCCAGCAGTTTAGGGGCGGCCGTGAACACTGAAGCTTTCTTT.

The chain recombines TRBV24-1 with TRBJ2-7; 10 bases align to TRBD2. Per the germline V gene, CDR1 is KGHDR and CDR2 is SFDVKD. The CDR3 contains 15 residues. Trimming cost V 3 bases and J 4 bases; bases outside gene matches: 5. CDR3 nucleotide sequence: TGTGCCACCAGTGATGCCGGGACTAGCGAGTACGAGCAGTACTTC. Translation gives CATSDAGTSEYEQYF.

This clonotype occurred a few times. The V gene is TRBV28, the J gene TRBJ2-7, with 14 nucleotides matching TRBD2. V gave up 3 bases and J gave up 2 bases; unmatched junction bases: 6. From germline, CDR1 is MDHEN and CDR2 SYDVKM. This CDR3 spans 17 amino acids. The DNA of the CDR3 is TGTGCCAGCAGTTTGGGACTAGCGGGAGCCTTCCCCTACGAGCAGTACTTC. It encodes CASSLGLAGAFPYEQYF. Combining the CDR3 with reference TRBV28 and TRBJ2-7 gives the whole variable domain DVKVTQSSRYLVKRTGEKVFLECVQDMDHENMFWYRQDPGLGLRLIYFSYDVKMKEKGDIPEGYSVSREKKERFSLILESASTNQTSMYLCASSLGLAGAFPYEQYFGPGTRLTVT.

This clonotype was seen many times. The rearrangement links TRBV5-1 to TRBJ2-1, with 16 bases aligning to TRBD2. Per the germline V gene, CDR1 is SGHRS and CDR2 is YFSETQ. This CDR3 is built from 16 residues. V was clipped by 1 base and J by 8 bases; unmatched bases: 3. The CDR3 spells CASSLSGTSGRDEQFF. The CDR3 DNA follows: TGCGCCAGCAGCTTGTCCGGGACTAGCGGGAGGGATGAGCAGTTCTTC.

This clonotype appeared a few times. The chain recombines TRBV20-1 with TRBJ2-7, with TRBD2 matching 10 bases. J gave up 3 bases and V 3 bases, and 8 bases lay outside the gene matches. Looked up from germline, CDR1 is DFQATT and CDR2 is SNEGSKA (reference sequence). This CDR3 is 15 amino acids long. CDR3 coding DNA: TGCAGTGCTAGGAGGCCCCTAGCGGGAGTCTACGAGCAGTACTTC. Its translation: CSARRPLAGVYEQYF.

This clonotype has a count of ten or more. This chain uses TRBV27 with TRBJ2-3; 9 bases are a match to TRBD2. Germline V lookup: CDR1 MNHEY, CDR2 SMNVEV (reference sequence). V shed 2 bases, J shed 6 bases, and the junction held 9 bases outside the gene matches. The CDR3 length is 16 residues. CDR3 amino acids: CASSLALAGLGDTQYF. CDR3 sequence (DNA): TGTGCCAGCAGTTTAGCTCTAGCGGGATTGGGCGATACGCAGTATTTT.

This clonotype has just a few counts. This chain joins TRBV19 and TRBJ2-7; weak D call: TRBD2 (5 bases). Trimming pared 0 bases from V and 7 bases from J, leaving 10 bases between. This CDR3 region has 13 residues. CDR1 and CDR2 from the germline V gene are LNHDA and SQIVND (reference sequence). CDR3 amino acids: CASSIDPSGEQYF. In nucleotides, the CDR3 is TGTGCCAGTAGTATAGATCCGTCGGGGGAGCAGTACTTC.

CDR3 in amino acids: CASSIFSGSDGELFF. The CDR3, as DNA: TGTGCCAGTAGTATTTTCTCGGGGTCGGACGGGGAGCTGTTTTTT. The rearrangement joins TRBV19 to TRBJ2-2, with D tentatively TRBD2 (5 bases). The length of the CDR3 is 15 residues. Germline-derived CDR1 and CDR2 are LNHDA and SQIVND (reference sequence). V was shortened by 3 bases and J by 7 bases, with 15 bases between the two germline ends.